The sequence of this T cell receptor beta chain was determined in a study of shared clonotypes between healthy human individuals (dated by TCRdb to the early 2020s). Background on the whole study: The cohort included three men and a couple of women between 18 and 49 years of age. For each donor, CD4 naive and CD4 memory were each run on three plates, CD8 naive on two plates, and CD8 memory on one plate. Blood TCR repertoires of about five healthy adults were deeply sequenced to estimate repertoire size and the extent of clonotype sharing between individuals. To increase sequencing depth and limit assay-specific biases, different laboratories used diverse techniques to prepare libraries and sequence TCR repertoires. Per donor, leukapheresis produced somewhere between about 0.8 and 9 billion PBMCs.

The study at large found these results: Even with the large sequencing depth, rarefaction of the sorted-subset datasets indicated that sequencing was incomplete. Based on pairwise subsampling, the degree of clonotype sharing among donors was expected to be affected by sequencing depth. Naive subsets generally had larger estimated clonotype richness than memory subsets. Compared with non-shared clonotypes, clonotypes shared by all four sorted-subset donors had higher generation probabilities. Sharing across four donors was observed for roughly 5.4% of naive CD4, 3% to 3.5% of naive CD8, roughly 2.3% of memory CD4, and 0.4% of memory CD8 clonotypes. Sampling was restricted to blood, and TCR repertoires in tissues likely differ from the TCR repertoires found in blood. The small number of donors limited the genetic and exposure-history diversity represented.

From the germline V gene, CDR1 is SGDLS and CDR2 is YYNGEE. The cysteine opens and the phenylalanine closes a CDR3 of 18 amino acids. CDR3 DNA is the only sequence kept; it has 54 bases, read in frame from the first base. Ends trimmed: V by 0 bases, J by 3 bases; bases unmatched to a gene: 14. The donors were healthy, HIV-negative adults who had no recently reported acute infections or vaccinations. Every donor was a Caucasian adult living in Nashville, Tennessee, USA. CD4+ T cells were enriched by magnetic negative selection; naive cells were then positively selected on CD45RA, and the negative fraction formed the memory subset. After blood collection by leukapheresis, PBMCs were isolated using Ficoll-Histopaque density gradient centrifugation and then cryopreserved in the vapor phase of liquid nitrogen. Analytical flow cytometry was used to check the purity and quantity of every magnetically sorted T cell population. From each sorted fraction, genomic DNA was isolated and quantified by UV absorbance on a Nanodrop 2000c.

Using the deep immunoSEQ assay, TCR CDR3 regions were amplified from genomic DNA by multiplex PCR. Extracted genomic DNA from each cell subset was distributed evenly across all wells of several immunoSEQ 96-well plates, and each plate was treated as a replicate. For sorted subsets, about 0.2 ug genomic DNA, equal to 25,000 to 35,000 T cell genomes, was loaded into each replicate PCR. Purified libraries were measured with a Qubit 3.0 fluorometer, size-checked on a Bioanalyzer 2100, and measured again with the KAPA Library Quantification kit. Every immunoSEQ 96-well plate was sequenced on a dedicated single-read 150-cycle Illumina NextSeq 550 flow cell. Concerning the study's data processing: Because only junctional sequences without quality scores were contained in the immunoSEQ output, filtering matching that applied to full-length reads could not be performed. To assign V/J genes and CDR3, sequences were annotated using PyIR, a Python wrapper for IgBLAST v1.9, with IMGT germline references. Any read was removed if the V/J assignment was weak (E-value above 1e-6), the CDR3 was missing, or the read contained stop codons, out-of-frame junctions, or ambiguous translated residues. V3J clonotypes were defined as sequences sharing the same inferred V gene, J gene, and CDR3 amino acid sequence. To compute the percentage overlap between repertoires, the number of shared unique clonotypes was divided by the size of the smaller repertoire. RTK rarefaction, the Chao1 estimator, and Recon v2.1 estimates of unobserved clonotypes were used to assess repertoire richness. Generation probabilities for all TCRbeta clonotypes obtained by the gDNA method from a handful of donors were computed using OLGA. The immuneACCESS repertoire file appears here via TCRdb, limited to in-frame rearrangements. These files lack a portion of the clones; in checked studies, under half of the deficit traces to unresolved V genes, and the cause of the others is not known. The V and J calls and clone size are taken from that table; D and trimming were inferred from the DNA. The sample contains about a million clones, approximately 75% of them found a single time. Of the sample, 0.89% is held by the ten largest clones.

As for this clone: It lacks a known antigen. No base quality values were provided; no much bigger clone lies one nucleotide off.

The material sequenced was memory CD4+ T cells from PBMCs. The sample's cell subset or site label, in plain terms: CD45RA-negative fraction. The V and J segments used are TRBV9 and TRBJ2-7; 8 central bases correspond to TRBD2. This clonotype originated in a man between 18 and 35 years old in good health. Some clones in this sample may be carry-over from other donors' samples. CDR3 protein: CASSVGSGSGRSYYEQYF. The DNA sequence is as follows: TGTGCCAGCAGCGTAGGAAGCGGGAGCGGCCGTAGTTACTACGAGCAGTACTTC.